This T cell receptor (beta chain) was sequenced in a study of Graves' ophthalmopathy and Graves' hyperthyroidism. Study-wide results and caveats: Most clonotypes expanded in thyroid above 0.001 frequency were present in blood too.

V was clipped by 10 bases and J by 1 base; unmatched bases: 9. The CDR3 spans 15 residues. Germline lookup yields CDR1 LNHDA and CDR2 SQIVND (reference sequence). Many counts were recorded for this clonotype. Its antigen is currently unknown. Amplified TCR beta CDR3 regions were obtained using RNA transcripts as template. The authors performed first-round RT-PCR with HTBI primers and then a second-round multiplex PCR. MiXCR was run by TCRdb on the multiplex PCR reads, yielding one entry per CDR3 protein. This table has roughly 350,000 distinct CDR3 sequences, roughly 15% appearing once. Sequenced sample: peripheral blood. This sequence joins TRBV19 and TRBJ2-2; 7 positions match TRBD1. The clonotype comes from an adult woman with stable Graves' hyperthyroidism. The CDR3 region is CATLDRARNTGELFF. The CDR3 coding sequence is TGTGCCACTCTAGACAGGGCAAGGAACACCGGGGAGCTGTTTTTT.